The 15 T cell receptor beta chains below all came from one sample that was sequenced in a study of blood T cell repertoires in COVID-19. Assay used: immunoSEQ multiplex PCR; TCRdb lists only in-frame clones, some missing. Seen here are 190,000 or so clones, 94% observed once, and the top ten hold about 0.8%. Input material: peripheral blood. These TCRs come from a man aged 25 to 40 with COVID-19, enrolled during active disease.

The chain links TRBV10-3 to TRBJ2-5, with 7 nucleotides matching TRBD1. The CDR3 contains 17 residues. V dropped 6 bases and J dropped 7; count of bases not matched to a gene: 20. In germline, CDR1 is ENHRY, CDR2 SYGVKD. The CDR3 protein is CAIRDGDRANSVGTQYF. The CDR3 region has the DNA TGTGCCATCAGAGATGGTGACAGGGCCAATTCGGTCGGGACCCAGTACTTC.

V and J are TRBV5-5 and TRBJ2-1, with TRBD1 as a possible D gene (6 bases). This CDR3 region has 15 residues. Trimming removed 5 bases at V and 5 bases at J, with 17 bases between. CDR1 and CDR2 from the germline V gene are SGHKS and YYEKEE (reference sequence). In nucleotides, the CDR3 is TGTGCCAGCAGTGTGCAGGGGTTAGTGGACAATGAGCAGTTCTTC. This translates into CASSVQGLVDNEQFF.

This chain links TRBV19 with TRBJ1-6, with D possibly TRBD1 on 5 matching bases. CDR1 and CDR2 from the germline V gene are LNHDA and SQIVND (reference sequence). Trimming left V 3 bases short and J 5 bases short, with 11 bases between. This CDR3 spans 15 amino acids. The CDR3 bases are TGTGCCAGTAGTATGGTTTGGGGGGATAATTCACCCCTCCACTTT. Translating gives CASSMVWGDNSPLHF.

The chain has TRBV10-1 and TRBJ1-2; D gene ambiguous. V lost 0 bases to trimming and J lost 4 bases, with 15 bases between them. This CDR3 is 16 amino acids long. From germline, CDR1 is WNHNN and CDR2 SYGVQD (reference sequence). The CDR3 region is CASSESKAETIYGYTF. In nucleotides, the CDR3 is TGCGCCAGCAGTGAGTCGAAGGCAGAGACTATCTATGGCTACACCTTC.

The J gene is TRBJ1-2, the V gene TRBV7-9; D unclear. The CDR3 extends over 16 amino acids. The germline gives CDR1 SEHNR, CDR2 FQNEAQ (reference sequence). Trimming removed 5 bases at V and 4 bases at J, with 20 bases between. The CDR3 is CASSLTSTGSVYGYTF. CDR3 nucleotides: TGTGCCAGCAGCCTAACCTCCACGGGGAGCGTCTATGGCTACACCTTC. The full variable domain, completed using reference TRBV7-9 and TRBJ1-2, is DTGVSQNPRHKITKRGQNVTFRCDPISEHNRLYWYRQTLGQGPEFLTYFQNEAQLEKSRLLSDRFSAERPKGSFSTLEIQRTEQGDSAMYLCASSLTSTGSVYGYTFGSGTRLTVV.

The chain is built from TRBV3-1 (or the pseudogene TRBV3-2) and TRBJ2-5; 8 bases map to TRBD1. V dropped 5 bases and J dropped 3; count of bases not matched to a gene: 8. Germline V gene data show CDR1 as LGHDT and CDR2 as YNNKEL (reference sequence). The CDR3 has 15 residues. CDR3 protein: CASSDTGTGEETQYF. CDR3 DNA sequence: TGTGCCAGCAGCGATACCGGGACAGGAGAAGAGACCCAGTACTTC.

CDR3 sequence (DNA): TGTGCCAGCGTGGGACAGACTAACTATGGCTACACCTTC. Translating gives CASVGQTNYGYTF. This rearrangement joins TRBV6-5 to TRBJ1-2; 7 positions agree with TRBD1. The CDR3 loop spans 13 amino acids. Looked up from germline, CDR1 is MNHEY and CDR2 is SVGAGI. V lost 8 bases, J lost 0 bases, and 3 bases stayed unmatched.

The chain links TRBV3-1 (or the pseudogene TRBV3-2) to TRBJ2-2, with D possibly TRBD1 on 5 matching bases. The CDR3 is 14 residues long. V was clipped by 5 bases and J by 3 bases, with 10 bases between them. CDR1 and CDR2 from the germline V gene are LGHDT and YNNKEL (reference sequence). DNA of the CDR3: TGTGCCAGCAGCTTAAAAGGGGACACCGGGGAGCTGTTTTTT. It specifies CASSLKGDTGELFF.

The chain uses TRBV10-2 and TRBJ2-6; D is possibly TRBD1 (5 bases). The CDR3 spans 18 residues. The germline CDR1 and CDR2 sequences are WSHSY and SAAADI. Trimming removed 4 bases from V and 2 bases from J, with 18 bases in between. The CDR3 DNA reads TGCGCCAGCAGTGTTACAGGCCCCAATCAAACTGGGGCCAACGTCCTGACTTTC. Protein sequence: CASSVTGPNQTGANVLTF.

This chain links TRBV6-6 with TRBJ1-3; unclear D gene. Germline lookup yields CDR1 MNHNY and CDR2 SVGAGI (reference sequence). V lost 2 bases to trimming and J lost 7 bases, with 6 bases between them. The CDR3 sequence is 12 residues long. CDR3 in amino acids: CASSYEANTIYF. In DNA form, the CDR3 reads TGTGCCAGCAGTTACGAGGCGAACACCATATATTTT.

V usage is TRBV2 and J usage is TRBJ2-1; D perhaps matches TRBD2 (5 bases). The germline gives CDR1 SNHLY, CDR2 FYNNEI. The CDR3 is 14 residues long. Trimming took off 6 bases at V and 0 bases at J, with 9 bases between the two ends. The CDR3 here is CASRPGSSYNEQFF. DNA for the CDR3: TGTGCCAGCAGACCGGGGAGCTCCTACAATGAGCAGTTCTTC.

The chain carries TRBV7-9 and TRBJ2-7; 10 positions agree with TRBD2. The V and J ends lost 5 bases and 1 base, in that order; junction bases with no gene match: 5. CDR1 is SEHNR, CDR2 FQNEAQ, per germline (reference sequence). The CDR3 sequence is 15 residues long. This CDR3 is CASSLRTSGSYEQYF. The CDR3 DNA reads TGTGCCAGCAGCCTACGGACTAGCGGTTCCTACGAGCAGTACTTC.

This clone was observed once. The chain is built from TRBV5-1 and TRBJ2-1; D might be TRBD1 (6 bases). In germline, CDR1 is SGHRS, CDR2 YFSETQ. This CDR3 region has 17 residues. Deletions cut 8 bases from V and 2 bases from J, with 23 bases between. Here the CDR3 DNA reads TGCGCCAGTCAAAACCCACAGGGATCGCGGGCCTACAATGAGCAGTTCTTC. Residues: CASQNPQGSRAYNEQFF.

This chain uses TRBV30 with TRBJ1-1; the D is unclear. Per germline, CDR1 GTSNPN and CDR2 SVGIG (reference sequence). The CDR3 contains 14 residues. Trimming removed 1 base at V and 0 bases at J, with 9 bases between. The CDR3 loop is CAWSATVMNTEAFF. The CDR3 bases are TGTGCCTGGAGTGCAACAGTAATGAACACTGAAGCTTTCTTT.

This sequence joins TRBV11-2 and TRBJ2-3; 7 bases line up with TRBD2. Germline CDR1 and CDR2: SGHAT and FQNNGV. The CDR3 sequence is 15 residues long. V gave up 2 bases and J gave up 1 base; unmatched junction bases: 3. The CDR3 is CASSLLGGGTDTQYF. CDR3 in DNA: TGTGCCAGCAGCTTATTGGGGGGGGGCACAGATACGCAGTATTTT. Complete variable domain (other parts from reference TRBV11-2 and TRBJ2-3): EAGVAQSPRYKIIEKRQSVAFWCNPISGHATLYWYQQILGQGPKLLIQFQNNGVVDDSQLPKDRFSAERLKGVDSTLKIQPAKLEDSAVYLCASSLLGGGTDTQYFGPGTRLTVL.